This TCR beta chain derives from a study of T cells after yellow fever vaccination. Study-level points and caveats: Weaker, the secondary response peaked sooner, at day 5 versus 15.

The germline V gene has CDR1 SEHNR and CDR2 FQNEAQ (reference sequence). This CDR3 has 13 residues. V dropped 4 bases and J dropped 10; count of bases not matched to a gene: 3. The table lists this clonotype with a few counts. Its antigen is unidentified. A 5'RACE template-switching step, the method used to make TCR cDNA, added a universal primer site and UMIs. From the 5' RACE reads, TCRdb called clonotypes with MiXCR, one entry per CDR3 protein. The table has 300,000 or so distinct CDR3 sequences, under 5% seen once; the top ten hold 20% to 25%. The V gene is TRBV7-9, the J gene TRBJ1-6; 8 bases are a match to TRBD1. This TCR was recovered from a man aged 18 to 35 who received the YFV17D yellow fever vaccine. Source: PBMCs, taken 5 days after the yellow fever booster vaccination. The CDR3 region is CASSSQGESPLHF. The CDR3 nucleotides are TGTGCCAGCAGCTCACAGGGGGAATCACCCCTCCACTTT.